This entry concerns a single T cell receptor beta chain. These data are taken from a study of shared T cell receptors in the human thymus. Sequencing was performed with immunoSEQ multiplex PCR; in TCRdb, only in-frame clones are kept and a portion is missing. The sample lists over 650,000 clones, more than 70% occurring once. The CDR3 length is 13 residues. V dropped 5 bases and J dropped 6 bases, with 13 bases sitting between them. The germline gives CDR1 SGHVS, CDR2 FQNEAQ. This sample also belongs to another study, concerning human thymus T cells. That report notes: Thymus specimens were resections from corrective heart surgery. Related research examined unrelated individuals and reported that their thymic repertoires overlapped highly.

The material sequenced was thymocytes. The receptor comes from a boy under three years old with a congenital heart defect. This chain uses TRBV7-8 with TRBJ1-1, with D perhaps matching TRBD1 (5 bases). CDR3 in amino acids: CASSPILGPEAFF. The DNA for the CDR3 is TGTGCCAGCAGCCCTATCTTGGGGCCTGAAGCTTTCTTT.